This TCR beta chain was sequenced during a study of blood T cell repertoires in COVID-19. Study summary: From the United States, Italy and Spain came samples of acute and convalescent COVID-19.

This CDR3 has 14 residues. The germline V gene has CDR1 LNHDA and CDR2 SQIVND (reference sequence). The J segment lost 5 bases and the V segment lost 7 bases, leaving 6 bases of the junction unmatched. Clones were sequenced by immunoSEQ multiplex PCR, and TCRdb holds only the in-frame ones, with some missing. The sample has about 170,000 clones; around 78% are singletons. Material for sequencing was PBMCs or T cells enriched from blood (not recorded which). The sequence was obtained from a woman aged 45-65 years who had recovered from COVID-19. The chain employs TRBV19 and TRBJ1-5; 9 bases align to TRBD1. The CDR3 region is CASTPDRGDQPQHF. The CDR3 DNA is TGTGCCAGTACCCCGGACAGGGGAGATCAGCCCCAGCATTTT.